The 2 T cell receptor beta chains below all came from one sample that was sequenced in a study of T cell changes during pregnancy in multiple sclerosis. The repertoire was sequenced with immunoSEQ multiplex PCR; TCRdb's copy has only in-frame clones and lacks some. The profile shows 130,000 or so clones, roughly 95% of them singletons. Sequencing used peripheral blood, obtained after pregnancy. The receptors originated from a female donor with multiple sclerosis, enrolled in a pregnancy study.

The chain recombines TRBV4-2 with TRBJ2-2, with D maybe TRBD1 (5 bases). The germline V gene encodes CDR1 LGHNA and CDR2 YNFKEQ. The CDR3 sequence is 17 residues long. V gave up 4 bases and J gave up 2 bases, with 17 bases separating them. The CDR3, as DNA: TGTGCCAGCAGCCCCCAGAGGTGGGGCCAAAACACCGGGGAGCTGTTTTTT. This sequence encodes CASSPQRWGQNTGELFF.

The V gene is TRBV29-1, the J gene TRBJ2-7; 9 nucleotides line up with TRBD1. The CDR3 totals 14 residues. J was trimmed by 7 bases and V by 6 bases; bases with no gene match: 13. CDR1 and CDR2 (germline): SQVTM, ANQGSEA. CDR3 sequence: CSVQFYRGLREQYF. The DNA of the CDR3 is TGCAGCGTCCAATTCTACAGGGGGCTGAGGGAGCAGTACTTC.